The present T cell receptor beta chain was sequenced within a study of blood T cells in healthy people across ages. Looked up from germline, CDR1 is SQVTM and CDR2 is ANQGSEA. The length of the CDR3 is 15 residues. The V segment lost 5 bases and the J segment 5 bases; nucleotides outside the gene matches: 7. Alongside a J-beta primer mix, a sample-barcoded 5' primer served in a second PCR lasting about 7 to 12 cycles. One entry per CDR3 protein, called by TCRdb with MiXCR from the 5' RACE reads. This sample yields more than 650,000 distinct CDR3 sequences, of which approximately 24% are seen a single time; 3% belongs to the top ten. In addition, the sample was reused for a study of T cells of mothers and their children.

The sequence derives from a boy aged 5-17 years in good health. The J gene is TRBJ2-5, the V gene TRBV29-1; 14 bases agree with TRBD2. The sequencing input was blood. CDR3 bases: TGCAGCGTTACCGGGACTAGCGGGGGAGGGGAGACCCAGTACTTC. Protein sequence: CSVTGTSGGGETQYF.